This TCR beta chain stems from a study of T cells in Graves' hyperthyroidism and ophthalmopathy. The wider study: At the time of initial diagnosis and before any treatment, peripheral blood was collected.

This clonotype came up many times. What it binds is not known. The CDR3 runs 15 residues. V was clipped by 6 bases and J by 5 bases; unmatched bases: 4. The germline V gene encodes CDR1 SNHLY and CDR2 FYNNEI. Points from the study as a whole: Ophthalmopathy could be told apart from stable hyperthyroidism with a 13 V-J model.

Amplification yielded TCR beta CDR3 regions, with RNA transcripts as the source. TCR CDR3 underwent first-round RT-PCR with the HTBI primer set. TCRdb analysed the multiplex PCR reads with MiXCR anew, one entry per CDR3 protein. Of hundreds of thousands of distinct CDR3 sequences in the sample, approximately 20% were seen once. The chain employs TRBV2 and TRBJ2-3; the match to TRBD2 covers 14 bases. The source is a man aged 35 to 55 with Graves' ophthalmopathy. Specimen: blood. Here the CDR3 DNA reads TGTGCCAGCAGGTTGGGACTAGCGGGAGTAGATACGCAGTATTTT. The encoded protein is CASRLGLAGVDTQYF.